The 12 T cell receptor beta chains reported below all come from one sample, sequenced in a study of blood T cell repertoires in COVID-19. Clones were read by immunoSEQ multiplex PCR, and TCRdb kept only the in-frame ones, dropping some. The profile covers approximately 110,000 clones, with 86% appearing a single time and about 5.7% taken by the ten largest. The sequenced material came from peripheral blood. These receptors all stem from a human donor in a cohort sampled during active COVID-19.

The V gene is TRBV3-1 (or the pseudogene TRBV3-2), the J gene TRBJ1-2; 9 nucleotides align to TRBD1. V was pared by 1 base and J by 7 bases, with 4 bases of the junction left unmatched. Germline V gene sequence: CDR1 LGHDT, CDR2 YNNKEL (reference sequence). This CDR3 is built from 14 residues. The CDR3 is CASSQVQGARGYTF. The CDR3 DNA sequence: TGTGCCAGCAGCCAAGTACAGGGGGCTCGTGGCTACACCTTC.

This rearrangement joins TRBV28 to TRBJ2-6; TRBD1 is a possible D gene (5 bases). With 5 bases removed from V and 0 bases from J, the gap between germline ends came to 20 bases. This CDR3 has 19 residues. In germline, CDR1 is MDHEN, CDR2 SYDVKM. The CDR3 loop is CASSPQPGHETSGANVLTF. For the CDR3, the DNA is TGTGCCAGCAGTCCCCAACCCGGACACGAGACCTCTGGGGCCAACGTCCTGACTTTC.

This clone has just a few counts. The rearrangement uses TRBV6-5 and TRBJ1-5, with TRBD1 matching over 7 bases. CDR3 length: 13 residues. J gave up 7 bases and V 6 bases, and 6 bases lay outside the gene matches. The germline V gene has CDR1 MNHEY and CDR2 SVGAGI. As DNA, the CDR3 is TGTGCCAGCAGCGACAGGGTCAGGCAGCCCCAGCATTTT. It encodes CASSDRVRQPQHF.

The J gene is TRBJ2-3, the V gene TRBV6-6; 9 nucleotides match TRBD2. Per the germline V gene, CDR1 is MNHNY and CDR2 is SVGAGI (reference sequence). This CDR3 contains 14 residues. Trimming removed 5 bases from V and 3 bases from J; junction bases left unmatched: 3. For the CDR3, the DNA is TGTGCCAGCAGTATAGCGGGAGAAACAGATACGCAGTATTTT. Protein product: CASSIAGETDTQYF.

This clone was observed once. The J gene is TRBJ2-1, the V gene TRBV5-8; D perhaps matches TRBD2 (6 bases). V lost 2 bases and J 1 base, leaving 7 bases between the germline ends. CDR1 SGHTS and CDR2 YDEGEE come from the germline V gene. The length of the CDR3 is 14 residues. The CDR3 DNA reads TGTGCCAGCAGCTTTGGGGGGTCCTACAATGAGCAGTTCTTC. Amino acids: CASSFGGSYNEQFF.

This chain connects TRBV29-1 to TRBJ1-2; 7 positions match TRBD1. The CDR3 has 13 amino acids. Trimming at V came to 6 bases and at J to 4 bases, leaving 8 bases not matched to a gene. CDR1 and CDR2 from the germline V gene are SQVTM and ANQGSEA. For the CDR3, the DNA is TGCAGCGTACTACAGGGGCGGAGCTATGGCTACACCTTC. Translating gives CSVLQGRSYGYTF.

For the CDR3, the DNA is TGTGCCAGCAGCTCAACGGGACAGCCAAATGAAAAACTGTTTTTT. It codes for CASSSTGQPNEKLFF. This rearrangement joins TRBV9 to TRBJ1-4; 7 nucleotides agree with TRBD1. This CDR3 is 15 amino acids long. The junction had 8 bases not matched to a gene; V was cut back by 4 bases and J by 5 bases. Germline V gene sequence: CDR1 SGDLS, CDR2 YYNGEE.

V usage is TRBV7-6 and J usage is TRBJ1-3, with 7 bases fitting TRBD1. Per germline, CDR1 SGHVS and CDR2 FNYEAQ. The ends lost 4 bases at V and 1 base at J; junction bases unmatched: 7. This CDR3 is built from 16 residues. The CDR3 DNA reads TGTGCCAGCAGCTCGGCCGGGACAGCATCTGGAAACACCATATATTTT. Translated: CASSSAGTASGNTIYF. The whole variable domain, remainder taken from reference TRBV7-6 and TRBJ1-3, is GAGVSQSPRYKVTKRGQDVALRCDPISGHVSLYWYRQALGQGPEFLTYFNYEAQQDKSGLPNDRFSAERPEGSISTLTIQRTEQRDSAMYRCASSSAGTASGNTIYFGEGSWLTVV.

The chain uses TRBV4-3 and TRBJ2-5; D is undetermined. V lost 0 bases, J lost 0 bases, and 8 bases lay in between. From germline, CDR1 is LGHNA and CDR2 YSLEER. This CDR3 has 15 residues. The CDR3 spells CASSQDRSDQETQYF. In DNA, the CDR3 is TGCGCCAGCAGCCAAGACCGTTCTGACCAAGAGACCCAGTACTTC.

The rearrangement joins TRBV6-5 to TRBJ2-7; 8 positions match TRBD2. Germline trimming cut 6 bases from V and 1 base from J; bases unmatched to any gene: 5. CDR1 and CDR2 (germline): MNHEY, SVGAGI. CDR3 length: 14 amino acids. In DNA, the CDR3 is TGTGCCAGCAGACTTAGCGGGACTTCCTACGAGCAGTACTTC. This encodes CASRLSGTSYEQYF.

CDR3 DNA: TGTGCCAGCAGCTTATTACTAGCGGGGGGCGCAGATACGCAGTATTTT. Its protein is CASSLLLAGGADTQYF. The rearrangement uses TRBV11-2 and TRBJ2-3; TRBD2 agrees at 12 bases. CDR1 is SGHAT, CDR2 FQNNGV, per germline. The CDR3 totals 16 residues. Losses at the gene ends were 2 bases for V and 4 bases for J; bases not matched to a gene: 4.

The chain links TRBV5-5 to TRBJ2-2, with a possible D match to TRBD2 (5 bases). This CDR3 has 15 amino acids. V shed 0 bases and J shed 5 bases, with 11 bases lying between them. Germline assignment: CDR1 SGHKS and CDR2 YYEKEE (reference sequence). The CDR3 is CASSLVTGVTGELFF. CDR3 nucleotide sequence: TGTGCCAGCAGCTTGGTGACCGGGGTGACCGGGGAGCTGTTTTTT.